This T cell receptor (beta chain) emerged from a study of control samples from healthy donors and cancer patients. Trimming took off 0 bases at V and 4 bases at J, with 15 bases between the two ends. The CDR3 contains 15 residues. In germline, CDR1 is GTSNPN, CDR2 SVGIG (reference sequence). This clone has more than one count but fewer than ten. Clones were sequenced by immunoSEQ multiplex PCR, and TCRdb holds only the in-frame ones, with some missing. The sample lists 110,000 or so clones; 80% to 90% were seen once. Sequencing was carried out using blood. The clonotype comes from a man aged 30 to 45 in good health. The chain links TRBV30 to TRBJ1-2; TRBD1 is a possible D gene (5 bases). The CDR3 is CAWSVIGAGPYGYTF. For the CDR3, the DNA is TGTGCCTGGAGTGTTATCGGGGCGGGCCCCTATGGCTACACCTTC.